The 7 T cell receptor beta chains given below trace back to one sample, sequenced in a study of Ad26.COV2.S vaccination and SARS-CoV-2 variants. The treatment: around 19 received Ad26.COV2.S at low or high dose, single or two shots; 5 received placebo; per-sample allocation not given. Sample collection was performed on day 63 after the first vaccine or placebo injection. Produced via immunoSEQ multiplex PCR; TCRdb's table is partial and in-frame only. The data show over 400,000 clones, with about 90% seen just once and approximately 1.6% held by the top ten. Sequences were derived from peripheral blood, sampled in a trial of Ad26.COV2.S vaccine versus placebo. The receptors originated from a person aged 18-65 years who received the Ad26.COV2.S COVID-19 vaccine or a placebo.

This sequence joins TRBV7-9 and TRBJ1-3, with D perhaps matching TRBD1 (6 bases). Germline V CDR1 and CDR2: SEHNR, FQNEAQ (reference sequence). Trimming stripped 5 bases from V and 2 bases from J, with 13 bases between. The length of the CDR3 is 15 residues. The CDR3 sequence: CASSAGQPTGNTIYF. The DNA for the CDR3 is TGTGCCAGCAGCGCCGGACAGCCTACTGGAAACACCATATATTTT.

The chain joins TRBV12-2 to TRBJ1-4; TRBD1, the D gene given by the table, was not confirmed from the DNA. TRBV12-2 is classified as a pseudogene. CDR3 size: 18 residues. The CDR3 sequence: CASRLARCRGQVDEKLFF. In nucleotides, the CDR3 is TGTGCAAGTCGCTTAGCGCGTTGTAGGGGACAGGTTGATGAAAAACTGTTTTTT.

The chain has TRBV3-1 (or the pseudogene TRBV3-2) and TRBJ1-6; no clear D gene. Germline loops: CDR1 LGHDT, CDR2 YNNKEL (reference sequence). V lost 0 bases and J 5 bases, leaving 11 bases between the germline ends. This CDR3 has 16 residues. CDR3 sequence reads: CASSQERGTHNSPLHF. The CDR3, as DNA: TGTGCCAGCAGCCAAGAGCGGGGAACACATAATTCACCCCTCCACTTT.

This clone has just one count. The chain is built from TRBV28 and TRBJ1-5; no reliable D call. CDR3 length equals 14 residues. Trimming took 2 bases from V and 0 from J, leaving 5 bases between them. Germline V CDR1 and CDR2: MDHEN, SYDVKM. The DNA for the CDR3 is TGTGCCAGCAGTTTACAGACTAGCAATCAGCCCCAGCATTTT. Residues: CASSLQTSNQPQHF.

In DNA, the CDR3 is TGTGCCAGCAGGACCAATTTTCTCAGGGTCTACGAGCAGTACTTC. It is translated as CASRTNFLRVYEQYF. The rearrangement joins TRBV27 to TRBJ2-7; the D gene is possibly TRBD1 (5 bases). Germline loops: CDR1 MNHEY, CDR2 SMNVEV (reference sequence). This CDR3 has 15 amino acids. Trimming left V 6 bases short and J 3 bases short, with 18 bases between.

This chain uses TRBV7-2 with TRBJ2-1; 8 nucleotides agree with TRBD2. The CDR3 sequence is 18 residues long. V lost 2 bases and J lost 6; bases outside the gene matches: 15. Germline CDR1 and CDR2: SGHTA and FQGNSA. CDR3 sequence (DNA): TGTGCCAGCAGCTTATTGAGGGTCGAAGCAGCGGGAGCCAATGAGCAGTTCTTC. Amino acids: CASSLLRVEAAGANEQFF.

In nucleotides, the CDR3 is TGTGCCAGCAGTTTATACGACACGGGGACCAATGAGCAGTTCTTC. It is translated as CASSLYDTGTNEQFF. The chain joins TRBV27 to TRBJ2-1, with D perhaps matching TRBD1 or TRBD2 (5 bases each). This CDR3 is 15 amino acids long. Trimming stripped 1 base from V and 6 bases from J, with 13 bases between. The germline V gene has CDR1 MNHEY and CDR2 SMNVEV (reference sequence).